This record concerns one T cell receptor beta chain sequence. These data originate in a study of blood T cell repertoires in COVID-19. The overall study: Sites in the United States, Italy and Spain provided acute and convalescent COVID-19 samples. T cells, B-cell-depleted T cells, or PBMCs provided the cDNA or gDNA that served as material.

Per the study methods: Researchers report that nucleated cell counts were estimated from reference gene primer amplification. Only in-frame clones appear in the TCRdb table, and some are missing; sequencing was by immunoSEQ multiplex PCR. V, J and clone size are taken as reported in that table, and D and trimming were inferred from the DNA itself. The repertoire holds fewer than 200,000 clones, with about 87% as singletons. V lost 5 bases to trimming and J lost 10 bases, with 12 bases between them. This CDR3 is 13 amino acids long. Germline-derived CDR1 and CDR2 are MNHEY and SMNVEV (reference sequence).

The sample comprised peripheral blood. The genes are TRBV27 and TRBJ1-6; no reliable D call. This clonotype was sampled from a man aged 60-69 years with acute or convalescent COVID-19. As DNA, the CDR3 is TGTGCCAGCAGTACCGCGGGGTTCTCACCCCTCCACTTT. Translating it yields CASSTAGFSPLHF.